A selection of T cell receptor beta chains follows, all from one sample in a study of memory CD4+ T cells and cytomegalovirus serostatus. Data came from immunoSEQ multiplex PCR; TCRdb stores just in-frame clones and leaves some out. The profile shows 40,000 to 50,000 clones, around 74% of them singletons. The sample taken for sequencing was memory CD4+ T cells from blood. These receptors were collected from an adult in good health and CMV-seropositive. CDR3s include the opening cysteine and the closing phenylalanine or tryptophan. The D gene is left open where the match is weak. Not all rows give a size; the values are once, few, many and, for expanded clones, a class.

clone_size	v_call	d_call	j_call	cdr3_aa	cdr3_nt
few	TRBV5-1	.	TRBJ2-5	CASSLRLGETQYF	TGCGCCAGCAGCTTGCGCCTAGGAGAGACCCAGTACTTC
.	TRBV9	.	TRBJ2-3	CASSVDFRDTQYF	TGTGCCAGCAGCGTAGACTTCAGGGATACGCAGTATTTT
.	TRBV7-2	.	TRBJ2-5	CASSLLPIQETQYF	TGTGCCAGCAGCTTACTACCGATCCAAGAGACCCAGTACTTC
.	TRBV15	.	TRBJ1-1	CATSGDRNTEAFF	TGTGCCACCAGCGGAGACAGGAACACTGAAGCTTTCTTT
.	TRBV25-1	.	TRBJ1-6	CASSDPNSPLHF	TGTGCCAGCAGTGACCCAAATTCACCCCTCCACTTT
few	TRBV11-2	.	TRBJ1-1	CASSLRNTEAFF	TGTGCCAGCAGCCTCAGGAACACTGAAGCTTTCTTT
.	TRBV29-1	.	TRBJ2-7	CSVERQAGSYEQYF	TGCAGCGTTGAACGACAGGCGGGGTCCTACGAGCAGTACTTC
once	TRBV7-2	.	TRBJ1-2	CASSLTPGVNYGYTF	TGTGCCAGCAGCTTAACGCCGGGAGTTAACTATGGCTACACCTTC
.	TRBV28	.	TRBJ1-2	CASSLLEGNYGYTF	TGTGCCAGCAGTTTACTCGAGGGGAACTATGGCTACACCTTC
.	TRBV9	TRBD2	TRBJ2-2	CASSVAPELADTGELFF	TGTGCCAGCAGCGTAGCCCCAGAACTAGCGGACACCGGGGAGCTGTTTTTT
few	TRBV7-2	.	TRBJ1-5	CASSLFPGGNQPQHF	TGTGCCAGCAGCTTATTCCCGGGAGGCAATCAGCCCCAGCATTTT
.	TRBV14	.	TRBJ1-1	CASSSGWGEAFF	TGTGCCAGCAGTTCAGGGTGGGGTGAAGCTTTCTTT
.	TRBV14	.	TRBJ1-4	CASSQVRGRKLFF	TGTGCCAGCAGCCAGGTCAGGGGACGGAAACTGTTTTTT
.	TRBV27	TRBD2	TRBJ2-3	CASSRLAGGPDTQYF	TGTGCCAGCAGTAGACTAGCGGGGGGCCCAGATACGCAGTATTTT
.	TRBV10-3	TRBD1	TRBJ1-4	CAISEGTGVVGEKLFF	TGTGCCATCAGTGAGGGCACAGGGGTTGTGGGTGAAAAACTGTTTTTT
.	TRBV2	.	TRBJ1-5	CASRTINQPQHF	TGTGCCAGCAGAACAATCAATCAGCCCCAGCATTTT
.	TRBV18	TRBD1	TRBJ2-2	CASSSGTDTGELFF	TGTGCCAGCTCATCCGGGACAGACACCGGGGAGCTGTTTTTT
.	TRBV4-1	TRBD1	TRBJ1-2	CASSQDLSTGVDYGYTF	TGCGCCAGCAGCCAAGATCTTTCGACAGGGGTTGACTATGGCTACACCTTC
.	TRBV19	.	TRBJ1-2	CASSMRGAEDYGYTF	TGTGCCAGCAGTATGAGGGGGGCGGAGGACTATGGCTACACCTTC
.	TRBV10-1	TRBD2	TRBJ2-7	CASGDGGDYEQYF	TGCGCCAGCGGTGATGGGGGGGACTACGAGCAGTACTTC
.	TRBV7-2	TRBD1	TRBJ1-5	CASSPDRAGQPQHF	TGTGCCAGCAGCCCAGACAGGGCTGGTCAGCCCCAGCATTTT
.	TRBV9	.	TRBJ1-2	CASSVAFPGTGGYTF	TGTGCCAGCAGCGTAGCTTTTCCGGGGACGGGCGGCTACACCTTC
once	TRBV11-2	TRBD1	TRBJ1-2	CASSSPRGARFAGYTF	TGTGCCAGCAGCTCCCCCAGGGGGGCCCGCTTCGCTGGCTACACCTTC
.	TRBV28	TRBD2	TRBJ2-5	CASSLAGAGETQYF	TGTGCCAGCAGCCTAGCGGGGGCGGGGGAGACCCAGTACTTC
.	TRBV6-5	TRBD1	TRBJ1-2	CASSRYDRGPGHTF	TGTGCCAGCAGCCGTTACGACAGGGGGCCCGGCCACACCTTC
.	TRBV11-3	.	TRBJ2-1	CASSLGGSSYNEQFF	TGTGCCAGCAGCTTAGGTGGTAGCTCCTACAATGAGCAGTTCTTC
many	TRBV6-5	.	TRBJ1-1	CASRPPGGGEAFF	TGTGCCAGCAGGCCACCCGGGGGCGGTGAAGCTTTCTTT
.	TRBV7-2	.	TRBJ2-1	CASSPSSPRRRNEQFF	TGTGCCAGCAGCCCCAGTAGCCCAAGACGGAGAAATGAGCAGTTCTTC
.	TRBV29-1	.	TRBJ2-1	CSVRKGGNMENEQFF	TGCAGCGTCCGTAAGGGGGGGAACATGGAGAATGAGCAGTTCTTC
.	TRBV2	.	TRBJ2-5	CASREGPDGAQYF	TGTGCCAGCAGGGAAGGACCAGACGGGGCCCAGTACTTC
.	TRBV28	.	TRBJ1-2	CASRPSGANYGYTF	TGTGCCAGCAGGCCCTCGGGGGCTAACTATGGCTACACCTTC
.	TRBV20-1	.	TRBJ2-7	CSAQGSYEQYF	TGCAGTGCTCAGGGATCCTACGAGCAGTACTTC
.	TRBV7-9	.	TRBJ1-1	CASSLLPDTEAFF	TGTGCCAGCAGCTTATTACCCGACACTGAAGCTTTCTTT
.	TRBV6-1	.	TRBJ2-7	CASREQSAYGEQYF	TGTGCCAGCAGGGAACAGTCGGCCTACGGCGAGCAGTACTTC
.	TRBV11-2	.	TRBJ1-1	CASSFTLRAEAFF	TGTGCCAGCAGCTTTACACTCCGCGCTGAAGCTTTCTTT
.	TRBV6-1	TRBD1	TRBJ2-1	CASSEGAQGAKPYEQFF	TGTGCCAGCAGTGAAGGGGCACAGGGGGCAAAACCCTATGAGCAGTTCTTC
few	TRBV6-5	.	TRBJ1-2	CASSYQGRGGYTF	TGTGCCAGCAGTTACCAGGGGCGAGGCGGCTACACCTTC
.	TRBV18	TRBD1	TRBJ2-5	CASSRSGQGGTQYF	TGTGCCAGCTCCCGCTCGGGACAGGGAGGGACCCAGTACTTC
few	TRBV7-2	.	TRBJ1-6	CASSLNGGTANSPLHF	TGTGCCAGCAGCTTGAATGGAGGGACGGCTAATTCACCCCTCCACTTT
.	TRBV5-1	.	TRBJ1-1	CASSLVSNTEAFF	TGCGCCAGCAGCTTGGTTTCAAACACTGAAGCTTTCTTT
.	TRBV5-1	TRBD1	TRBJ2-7	CASSLVPGQGDEQYF	TGCGCCAGCAGCTTGGTCCCGGGACAGGGTGACGAGCAGTACTTC
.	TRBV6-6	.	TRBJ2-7	CASSLYKGGPYEQYF	TGTGCCAGCAGTCTTTATAAGGGCGGCCCCTACGAGCAGTACTTC
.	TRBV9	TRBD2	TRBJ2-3	CASSGSGGAPLTDTQYF	TGTGCCAGCAGCGGGTCGGGGGGGGCCCCCCTCACAGATACGCAGTATTTT
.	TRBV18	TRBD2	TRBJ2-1	CASSPVKSGAIYNEQFF	TGTGCCAGCTCACCAGTTAAGAGCGGGGCGATCTACAATGAGCAGTTCTTC
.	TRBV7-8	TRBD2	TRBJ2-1	CASSLAGLADNEQFF	TGTGCCAGCAGCTTAGCGGGACTAGCGGACAATGAGCAGTTCTTC
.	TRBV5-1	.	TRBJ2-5	CASSLDREETQYF	TGCGCCAGCAGCTTGGACAGGGAAGAGACCCAGTACTTC
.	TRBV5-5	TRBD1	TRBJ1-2	CASSPSGGRNYGYTF	TGTGCCAGCAGCCCCTCAGGGGGCCGGAACTATGGCTACACCTTC
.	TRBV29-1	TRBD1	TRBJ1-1	CSVLTGADTEAFF	TGCAGCGTTCTCACAGGGGCCGACACTGAAGCTTTCTTT
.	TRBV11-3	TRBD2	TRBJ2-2	CASSRGEFAGELFF	TGTGCCAGCAGTCGGGGGGAATTCGCCGGGGAGCTGTTTTTT
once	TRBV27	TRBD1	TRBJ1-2	CASSRQGINYGYTF	TGTGCCAGCAGTAGACAGGGGATAAACTATGGCTACACCTTC
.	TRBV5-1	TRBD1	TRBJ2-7	CASSSPGQGGEQYF	TGCGCCAGCAGCTCTCCGGGACAGGGTGGCGAGCAGTACTTC
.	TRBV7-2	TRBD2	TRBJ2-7	CASSLRAGEPPYEQYF	TGTGCCAGCAGCTTACGAGCGGGGGAACCTCCCTACGAGCAGTACTTC
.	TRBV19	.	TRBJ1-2	CASSRAGSGYGYTF	TGTGCCAGTAGTCGGGCAGGGTCTGGCTATGGCTACACCTTC
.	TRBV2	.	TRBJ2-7	CASRQGIYEQYF	TGTGCCAGCAGGCAGGGAATTTACGAGCAGTACTTC
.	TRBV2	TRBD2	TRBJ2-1	CASSEALVAGAYNEQFF	TGTGCCAGCAGTGAAGCCCTTGTAGCGGGGGCTTACAATGAGCAGTTCTTC
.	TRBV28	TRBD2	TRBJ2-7	CASRRTSGGKREQYF	TGTGCCAGCAGACGGACTAGCGGGGGGAAAAGAGAGCAGTACTTC
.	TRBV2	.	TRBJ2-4	CASSVWSPRPIQYF	TGTGCCAGCAGTGTCTGGTCTCCCAGGCCCATTCAGTACTTC
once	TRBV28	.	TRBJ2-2	CASRGYSNTGELFF	TGTGCCAGCAGAGGGTATTCGAACACCGGGGAGCTGTTTTTT
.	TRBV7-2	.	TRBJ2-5	CASSFQGGDQETQYF	TGTGCCAGCAGCTTTCAAGGGGGGGATCAAGAGACCCAGTACTTC